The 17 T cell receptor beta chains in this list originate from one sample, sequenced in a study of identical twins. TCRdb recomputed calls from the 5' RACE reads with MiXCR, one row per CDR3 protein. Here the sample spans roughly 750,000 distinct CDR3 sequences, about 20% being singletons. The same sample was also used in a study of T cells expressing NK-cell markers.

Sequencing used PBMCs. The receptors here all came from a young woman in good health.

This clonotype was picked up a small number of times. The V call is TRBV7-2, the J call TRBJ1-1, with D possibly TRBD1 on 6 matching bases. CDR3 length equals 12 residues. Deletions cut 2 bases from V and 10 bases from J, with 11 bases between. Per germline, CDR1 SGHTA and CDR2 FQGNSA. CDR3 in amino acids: CASSLQGLVAFF. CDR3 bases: TGTGCCAGCAGCTTACAGGGGTTAGTAGCTTTCTTT.

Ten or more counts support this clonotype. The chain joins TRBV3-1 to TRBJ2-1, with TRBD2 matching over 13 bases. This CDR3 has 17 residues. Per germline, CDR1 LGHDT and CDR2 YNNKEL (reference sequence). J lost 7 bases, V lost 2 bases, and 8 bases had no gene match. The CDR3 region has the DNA TGTGCCAGCAGCCAACGGACTAGCGGGGGAGACGTAAATGAGCAGTTCTTC. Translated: CASSQRTSGGDVNEQFF.

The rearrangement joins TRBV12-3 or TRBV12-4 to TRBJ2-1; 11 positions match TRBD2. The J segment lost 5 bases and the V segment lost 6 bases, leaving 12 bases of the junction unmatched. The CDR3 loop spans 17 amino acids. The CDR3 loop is CASSHLAGGLNDNEQFF. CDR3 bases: TGTGCCAGCAGCCACCTAGCGGGAGGTCTAAACGACAATGAGCAGTTCTTC.

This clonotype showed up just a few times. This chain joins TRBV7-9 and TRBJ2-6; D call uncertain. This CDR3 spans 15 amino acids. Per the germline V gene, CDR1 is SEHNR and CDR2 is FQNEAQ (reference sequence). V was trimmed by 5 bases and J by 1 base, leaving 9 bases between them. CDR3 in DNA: TGTGCCAGCAGCCGCCCCAGTTCTGGGGCCAACGTCCTGACTTTC. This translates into CASSRPSSGANVLTF.

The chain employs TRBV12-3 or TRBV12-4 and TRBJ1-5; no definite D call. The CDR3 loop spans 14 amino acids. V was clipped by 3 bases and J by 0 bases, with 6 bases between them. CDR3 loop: CASSLMNSNQPQHF. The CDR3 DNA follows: TGTGCCAGCAGTTTGATGAATAGCAATCAGCCCCAGCATTTT.

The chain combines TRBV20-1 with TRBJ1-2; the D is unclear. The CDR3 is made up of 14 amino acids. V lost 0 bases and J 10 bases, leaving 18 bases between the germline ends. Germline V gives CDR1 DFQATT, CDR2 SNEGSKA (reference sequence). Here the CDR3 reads CSARDVVSQDFYTF. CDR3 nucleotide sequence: TGCAGTGCTAGAGATGTGGTCAGCCAAGACTTCTACACCTTC.

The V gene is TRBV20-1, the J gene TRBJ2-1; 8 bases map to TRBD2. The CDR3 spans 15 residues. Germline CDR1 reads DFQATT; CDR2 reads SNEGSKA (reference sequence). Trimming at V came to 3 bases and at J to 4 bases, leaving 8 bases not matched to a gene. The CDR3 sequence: CSASSREDSYNEQFF. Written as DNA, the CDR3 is TGCAGTGCTAGTTCGCGGGAGGATAGTTACAATGAGCAGTTCTTC.

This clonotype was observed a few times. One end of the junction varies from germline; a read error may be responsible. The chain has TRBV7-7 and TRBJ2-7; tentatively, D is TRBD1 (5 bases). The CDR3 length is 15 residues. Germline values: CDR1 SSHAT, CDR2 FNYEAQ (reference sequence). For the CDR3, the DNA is TGTGCTAGCAGCTTAGGATCCGACAGTTCCTACGAGCAGTACTTC. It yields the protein CASSLGSDSSYEQYF.

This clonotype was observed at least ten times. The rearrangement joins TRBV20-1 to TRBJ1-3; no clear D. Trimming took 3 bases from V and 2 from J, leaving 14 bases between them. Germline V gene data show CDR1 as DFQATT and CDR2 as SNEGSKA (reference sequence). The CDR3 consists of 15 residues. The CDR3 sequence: CSASSSGITGNTIYF. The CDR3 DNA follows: TGCAGTGCTAGCTCGTCGGGGATTACTGGAAACACCATATATTTT.

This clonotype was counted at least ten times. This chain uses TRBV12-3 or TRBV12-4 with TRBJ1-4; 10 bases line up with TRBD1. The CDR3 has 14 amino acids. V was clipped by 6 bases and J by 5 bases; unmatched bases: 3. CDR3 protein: CASSPGQGNEKLFF. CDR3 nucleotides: TGTGCCAGCAGCCCGGGACAGGGGAATGAAAAACTGTTTTTT.

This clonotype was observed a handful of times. The CDR3: CASSLYREAEETQYF. Here the CDR3 DNA reads TGTGCCAGCAGCCTCTACCGGGAGGCTGAAGAGACCCAGTACTTC. The chain joins TRBV13 to TRBJ2-5, with 7 nucleotides matching TRBD2. The V and J ends lost 5 bases and 3 bases, in that order; junction bases with no gene match: 9. CDR3 length: 15 amino acids. Per germline, CDR1 PRHDT and CDR2 FYEKMQ (reference sequence).

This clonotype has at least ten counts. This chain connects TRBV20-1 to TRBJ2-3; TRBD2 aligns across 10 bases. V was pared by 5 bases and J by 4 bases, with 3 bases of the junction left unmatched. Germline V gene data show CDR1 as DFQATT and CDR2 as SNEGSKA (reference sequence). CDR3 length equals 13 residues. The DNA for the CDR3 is TGCAGTGCTCGGACTAGCGGACCAGATACGCAGTATTTT. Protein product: CSARTSGPDTQYF.

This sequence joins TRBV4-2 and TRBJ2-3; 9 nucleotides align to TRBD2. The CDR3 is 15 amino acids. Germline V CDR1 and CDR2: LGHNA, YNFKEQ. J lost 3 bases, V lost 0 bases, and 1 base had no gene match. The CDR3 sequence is CASSQELAGTDTQYF. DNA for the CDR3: TGTGCCAGCAGCCAAGAGCTAGCGGGGACAGATACGCAGTATTTT.

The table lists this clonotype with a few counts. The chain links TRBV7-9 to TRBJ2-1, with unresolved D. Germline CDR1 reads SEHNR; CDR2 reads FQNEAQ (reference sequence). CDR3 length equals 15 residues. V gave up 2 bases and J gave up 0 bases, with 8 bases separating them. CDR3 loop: CASSLIVSSYNEQFF. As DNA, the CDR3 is TGTGCCAGCAGCTTAATTGTTAGCTCCTACAATGAGCAGTTCTTC.

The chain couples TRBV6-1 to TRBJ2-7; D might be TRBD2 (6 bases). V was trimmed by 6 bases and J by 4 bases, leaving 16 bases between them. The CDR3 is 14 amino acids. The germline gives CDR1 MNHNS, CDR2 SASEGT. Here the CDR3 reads CASRLSSATYEQYF. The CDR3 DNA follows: TGTGCCAGCAGGCTGTCTAGCGCTACTTACGAGCAGTACTTC.

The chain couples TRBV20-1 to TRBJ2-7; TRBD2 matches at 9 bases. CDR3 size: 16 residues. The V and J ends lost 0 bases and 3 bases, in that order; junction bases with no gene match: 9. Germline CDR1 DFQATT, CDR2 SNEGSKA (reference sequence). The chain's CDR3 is CSARDRKRGVHYEQYF. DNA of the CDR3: TGCAGTGCTAGAGATCGGAAGCGGGGGGTACACTACGAGCAGTACTTC.

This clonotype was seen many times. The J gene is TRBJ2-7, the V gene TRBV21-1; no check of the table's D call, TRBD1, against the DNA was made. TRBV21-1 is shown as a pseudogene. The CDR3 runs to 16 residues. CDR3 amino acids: CASSRRLMDRAYEQYF. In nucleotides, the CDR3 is TGTGCCAGCAGCAGACGACTAATGGACAGGGCTTACGAGCAGTACTTC.